This T cell receptor (beta chain) was sequenced in a study of shared clonotypes between healthy human individuals. Generated by immunoSEQ multiplex PCR, the TCRdb table keeps only in-frame clones and is missing some. The data contain nearly 750,000 clones, over 60% of them singletons. The CDR3 is made up of 13 amino acids. V was shortened by 5 bases and J by 8 bases, with 13 bases between the two germline ends. Germline loops: CDR1 MNHEY, CDR2 SVGAGI. Sequencing used memory CD4+ T cells sorted from blood. Subset reported: CD45RA-negative fraction. The rearrangement joins TRBV6-5 to TRBJ2-1; D gene uncertain. The origin of this receptor is a woman in her thirties in good health. CDR3 nucleotide sequence: TGTGCCAGCAGTCAACAACAGAGCCATGAGCAGTTCTTC. It yields the protein CASSQQQSHEQFF.